The T cell receptor beta chain under discussion was sequenced for a study of Tregs in tolerant kidney transplant recipients (dated by TCRdb to the late 2010s). Context from the whole study: Before combined kidney and bone marrow transplantation, this study identified donor-specific regulatory T cells using TCRbeta sequencing and then followed those same cells after transplant. Several methods of expanding Tregs specific for an allogeneic donor were compared by TCRbeta repertoire sequencing in a few healthy controls.

Genomic DNA was extracted from sorted cells with the QIAGEN DNeasy Blood and Tissue Kit for TCRbeta CDR3 sequencing. High-throughput TCRbeta CDR3 sequencing, which included PCR amplification with bias correction and internal controls, was done commercially through immunoSEQ. Concerning the study's data processing: A unique productive TCRbeta sequence was defined by the CDR3 nucleotide sequence when primers matched, and otherwise by the CDR3 amino acid sequence together with the Vbeta and Jbeta genes. To correct sorting error, sequences shared between sorted populations at a frequency ratio of 2:1 or less were removed; the rest were assigned to the higher population. A sequence was defined as donor-reactive if the sequence was expanded at least 5-fold in CFSE-low cells compared with unstimulated cells and had a frequency of at least 0.01% in CFSE-low cells. Repertoire divergence was quantified by Jensen-Shannon divergence calculated from the top 100 TCRbeta sequences ranked by frequency. When a sample had multiple sequencing runs, each run was corrected for sorting error separately and the runs were then pooled. What TCRdb holds here is the immuneACCESS table cut down to in-frame rearrangements. Part of the clones is not present; checked against another copy, under half of the missing clones reflect an unresolved V gene, and the others are unexplained. The D gene and trimming were derived from the DNA, and the V and J assignments and clone size from that table. This sample has about 88,000 clones in its table, and approximately 94% of those were observed once. The top ten hold 4.7% of the sample.

Of note for this clone: Its recognized antigen is unknown. Within one base of it there is no much larger clone, and no base qualities were kept.

The germline V gene (reference sequence) specifies MNHEY as CDR1 and SMNVEV as CDR2. V gives up 2 bases and J gives up 4 bases, and the segment between their germline ends measures 11 bases. The CDR3 spans 14 residues, from the cysteine through the phenylalanine. Only the CDR3 part of the read is kept: 42 bases, read in frame from the first base. Unstimulated Tregs (CD4+CD25+CD127-), CD4+ non-Tregs (CD4+CD25-), CD4 and CD8 cells were FACS-sorted from thawed PBMCs. Blood from healthy controls was obtained either from healthy volunteers or as purchased buffy coats. Healthy control blood was processed to PBMCs with a Ficoll density gradient and then cryopreserved, whereas patient PBMCs were collected both before and after transplant. Overall study results and their limits: Because the study included only a small number of patients, the results must be confirmed in larger populations and under other immunosuppression protocols. Biological reproducibility was not examined directly, but technical replication error appeared to be minimal. The most biologically relevant and donor-specific TCRbeta repertoire appeared to be identified by expanding Tregs with activated donor B cells.

Sequencing used CD8+ T cells from blood. The chain joins TRBV27 to TRBJ1-1; a confident D gene designation cannot be given. This TCR was sampled from a human donor in good health. Read as DNA, the sequence is TGTGCCAGCAGTTTACTAGTAGGTCGCACTGAAGCTTTCTTT. Translation gives CASSLLVGRTEAFF.